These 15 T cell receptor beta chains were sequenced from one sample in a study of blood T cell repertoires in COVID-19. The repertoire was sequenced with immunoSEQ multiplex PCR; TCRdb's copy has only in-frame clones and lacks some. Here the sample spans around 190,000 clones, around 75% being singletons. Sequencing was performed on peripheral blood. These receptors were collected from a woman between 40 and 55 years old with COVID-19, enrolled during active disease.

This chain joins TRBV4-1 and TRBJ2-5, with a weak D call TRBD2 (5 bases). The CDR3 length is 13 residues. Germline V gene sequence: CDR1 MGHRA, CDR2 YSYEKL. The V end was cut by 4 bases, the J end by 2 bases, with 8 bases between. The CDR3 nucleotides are TGCGCCAGCAGCCCCTCGGGGCAAGAGACCCAGTACTTC. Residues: CASSPSGQETQYF.

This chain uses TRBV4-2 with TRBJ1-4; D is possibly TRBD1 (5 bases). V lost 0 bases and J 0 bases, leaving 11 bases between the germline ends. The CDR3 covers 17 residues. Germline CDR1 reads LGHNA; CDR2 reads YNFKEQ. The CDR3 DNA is TGTGCCAGCAGCCAAGATCAGTTCAGGGCAACTAATGAAAAACTGTTTTTT. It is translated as CASSQDQFRATNEKLFF.

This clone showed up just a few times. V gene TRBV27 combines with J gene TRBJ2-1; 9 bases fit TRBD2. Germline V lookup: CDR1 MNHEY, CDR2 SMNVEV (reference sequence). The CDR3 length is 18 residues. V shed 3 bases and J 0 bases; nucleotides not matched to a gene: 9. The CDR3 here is CASSLSLLAGDSYNEQFF. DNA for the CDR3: TGTGCCAGCAGTTTGTCCCTTTTAGCGGGAGACTCCTACAATGAGCAGTTCTTC.

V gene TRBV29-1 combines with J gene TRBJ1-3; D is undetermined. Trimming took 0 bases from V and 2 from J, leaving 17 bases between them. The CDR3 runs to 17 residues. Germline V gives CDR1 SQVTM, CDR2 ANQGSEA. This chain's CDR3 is CSVEDLQLGRAGNTIYF. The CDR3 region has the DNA TGCAGCGTTGAAGATCTACAGTTGGGGAGGGCTGGAAACACCATATATTTT. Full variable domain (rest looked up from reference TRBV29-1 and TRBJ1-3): SAVISQKPSRDICQRGTSLTIQCQVDSQVTMMFWYRQQPGQSLTLIATANQGSEATYESGFVIDKFPISRPNLTFSTLTVSNMSPEDSSIYLCSVEDLQLGRAGNTIYFGEGSWLTVV.

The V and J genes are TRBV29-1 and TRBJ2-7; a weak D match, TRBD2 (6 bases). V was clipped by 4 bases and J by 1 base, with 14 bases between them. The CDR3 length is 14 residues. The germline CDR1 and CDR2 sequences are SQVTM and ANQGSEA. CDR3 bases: TGCAGCGTTGGCCCCGGGGGTGCGTCCTACGAGCAGTACTTC. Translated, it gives CSVGPGGASYEQYF.

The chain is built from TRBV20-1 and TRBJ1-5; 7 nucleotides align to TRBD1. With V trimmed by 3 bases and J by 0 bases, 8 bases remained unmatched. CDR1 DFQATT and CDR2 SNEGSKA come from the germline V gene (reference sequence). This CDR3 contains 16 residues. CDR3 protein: CSASSDRDNSNQPQHF. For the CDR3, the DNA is TGCAGTGCTAGTTCCGACAGGGACAATAGCAATCAGCCCCAGCATTTT.

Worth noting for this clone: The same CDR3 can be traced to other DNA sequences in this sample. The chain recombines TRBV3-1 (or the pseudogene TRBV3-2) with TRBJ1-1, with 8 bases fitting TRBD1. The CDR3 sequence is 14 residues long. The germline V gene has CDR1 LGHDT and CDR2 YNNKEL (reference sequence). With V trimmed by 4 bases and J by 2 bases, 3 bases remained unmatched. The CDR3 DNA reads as TGTGCCAGCAGCCTACAGGGGGGTAACACTGAAGCTTTCTTT. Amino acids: CASSLQGGNTEAFF.

Here the CDR3 reads CASSIRYGRAGETQYF. As DNA, the CDR3 is TGCGCCAGCAGCATACGCTACGGGAGGGCCGGAGAGACCCAGTACTTC. This sequence joins TRBV4-1 and TRBJ2-5; 8 nucleotides align to TRBD2. V lost 5 bases to trimming and J lost 4 bases; unmatched junction nucleotides: 12. Germline V gene sequence: CDR1 MGHRA, CDR2 YSYEKL. CDR3 size: 16 residues.

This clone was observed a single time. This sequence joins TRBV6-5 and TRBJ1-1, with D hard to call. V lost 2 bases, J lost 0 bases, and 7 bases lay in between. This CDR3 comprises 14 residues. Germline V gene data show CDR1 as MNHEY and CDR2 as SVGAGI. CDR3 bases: TGTGCCAGCAGTTACGGACTGCTGAACACTGAAGCTTTCTTT. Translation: CASSYGLLNTEAFF.

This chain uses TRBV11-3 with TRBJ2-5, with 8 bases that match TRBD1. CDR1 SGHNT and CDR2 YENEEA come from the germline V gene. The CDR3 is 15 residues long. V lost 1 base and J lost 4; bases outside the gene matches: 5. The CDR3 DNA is TGTGCCAGCAGCTTAGGAGGCAGGGGGCGAGAGACCCAGTACTTC. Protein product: CASSLGGRGRETQYF.

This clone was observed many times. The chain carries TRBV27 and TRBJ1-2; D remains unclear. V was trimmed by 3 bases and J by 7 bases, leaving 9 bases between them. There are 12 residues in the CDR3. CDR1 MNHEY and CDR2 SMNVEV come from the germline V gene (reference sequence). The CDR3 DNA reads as TGTGCCAGCAGTTTCCCCGGGGTTGGCTACACCTTC. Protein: CASSFPGVGYTF.

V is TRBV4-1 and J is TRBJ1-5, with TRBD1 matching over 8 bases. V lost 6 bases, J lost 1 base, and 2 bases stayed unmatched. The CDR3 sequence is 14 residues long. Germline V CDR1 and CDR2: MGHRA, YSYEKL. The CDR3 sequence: CASSRQGSNQPQHF. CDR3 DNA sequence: TGCGCCAGCAGTAGACAGGGGAGCAATCAGCCCCAGCATTTT.

CDR3 DNA: TGTGCCAGCAGCTTAGGTGGGACAGGGCAATCACCCCTCCACTTT. This translates into CASSLGGTGQSPLHF. This rearrangement joins TRBV13 to TRBJ1-6; the match to TRBD1 covers 9 bases. The trim removed 0 bases at V and 10 bases at J, leaving 4 bases unmatched. Per germline, CDR1 PRHDT and CDR2 FYEKMQ (reference sequence). This CDR3 region has 15 residues. Based on the CDR3 plus reference TRBV13 and TRBJ1-6, the full variable domain is AAGVIQSPRHLIKEKRETATLKCYPIPRHDTVYWYQQGPGQDPQFLISFYEKMQSDKGSIPDRFSAQQFSDYHSELNMSSLELGDSALYFCASSLGGTGQSPLHFGNGTRLTVT.

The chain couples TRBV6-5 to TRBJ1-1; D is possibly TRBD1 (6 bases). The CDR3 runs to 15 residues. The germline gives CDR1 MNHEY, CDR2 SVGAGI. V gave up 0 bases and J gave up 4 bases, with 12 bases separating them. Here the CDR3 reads CASSYSTGPVTEAFF. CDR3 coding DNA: TGTGCCAGCAGTTACTCTACAGGGCCGGTCACTGAAGCTTTCTTT.

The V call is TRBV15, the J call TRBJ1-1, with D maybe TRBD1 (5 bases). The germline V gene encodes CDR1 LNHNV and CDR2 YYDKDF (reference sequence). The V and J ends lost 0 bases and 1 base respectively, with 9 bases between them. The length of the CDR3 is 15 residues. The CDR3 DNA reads TGTGCCACCAGCAGAGAACCCGACAGGAACACTGAAGCTTTCTTT. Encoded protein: CATSREPDRNTEAFF.